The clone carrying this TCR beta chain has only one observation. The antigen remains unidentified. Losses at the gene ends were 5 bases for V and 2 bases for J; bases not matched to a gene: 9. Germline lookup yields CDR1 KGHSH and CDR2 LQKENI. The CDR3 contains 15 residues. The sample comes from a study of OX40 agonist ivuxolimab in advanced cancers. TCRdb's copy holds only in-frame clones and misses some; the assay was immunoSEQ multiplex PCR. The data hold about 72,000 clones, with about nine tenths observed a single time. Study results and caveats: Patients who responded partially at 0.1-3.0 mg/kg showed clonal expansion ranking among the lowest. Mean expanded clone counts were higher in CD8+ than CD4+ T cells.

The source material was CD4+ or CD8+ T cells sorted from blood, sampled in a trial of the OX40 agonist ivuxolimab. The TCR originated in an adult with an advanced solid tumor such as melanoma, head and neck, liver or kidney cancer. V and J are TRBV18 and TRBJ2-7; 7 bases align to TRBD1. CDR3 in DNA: TGTGCCAGCTCAGCTAGACAGGGAGATACCTACGAGCAGTACTTC. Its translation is CASSARQGDTYEQYF. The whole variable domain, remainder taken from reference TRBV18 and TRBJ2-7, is NAGVMQNPRHLVRRRGQEARLRCSPMKGHSHVYWYRQLPEEGLKFMVYLQKENIIDESGMPKERFSAEFPKEGPSILRIQQVVRGDSAAYFCASSARQGDTYEQYFGPGTRLTVT.